A selection of T cell receptor beta chains follows, all from one sample in a study of blood T cells in healthy people across ages. TCRdb re-called the 5' RACE reads through MiXCR, storing one row per CDR3 protein. The sample gives over a million distinct CDR3 sequences, 42% of which show up once; under 8% is in the top ten. Input material: blood. Every receptor here comes from a woman under 30 in good health. The conserved cysteine and the conserved F or W are not part of the CDR3 here. The order of the fields is J gene, CDR3 length, V gene, CDR3 protein.

>TRBJ1-3|14|TRBV12-3/TRBV12-4
ASSLAPGSSGNTIY
>TRBJ2-1|11|TRBV7-9
AYLAVSYNEQF
>TRBJ2-1|10|TRBV30
AWGGGDNEQF
>TRBJ1-2|15|TRBV5-5
ASSKYPRQSEFYGYT
>TRBJ2-7|10|TRBV20-1
SATDTPYEQY
>TRBJ2-3|13|TRBV27
ASSLTLAVTDTQY
>TRBJ2-5|11|TRBV20-1
SARAGLEETQY
>TRBJ1-6|13|TRBV2
ASSDGILSGSPLH
>TRBJ1-6|12|TRBV6-2/TRBV6-3
ASSYGQDNSPLH
>TRBJ2-3|13|TRBV7-9
ASSHSLGVSDTQY
>TRBJ2-5|12|TRBV29-1
SAASTGGVKTQY
>TRBJ2-5|16|TRBV6-1
ASSPTWGGRSPQETQY
>TRBJ2-7|15|TRBV5-1
ASSVEYRGGEPYEQY
>TRBJ1-6|11|TRBV20-1
SANSPLDSPLH
>TRBJ1-2|10|TRBV10-3
AIPRGGHGYT
>TRBJ1-6|12|TRBV9
ASSPLREGSPLH
>TRBJ2-5|13|TRBV4-1
ASSLQTSGGETQY
>TRBJ2-7|11|TRBV30
AWSGPGRYEQY
>TRBJ1-2|10|TRBV29-1
SVTLPVDGYT
>TRBJ2-3|13|TRBV10-3
AISDVVQRTDTQY
>TRBJ2-3|10|TRBV2
ASSGPQDTQY
>TRBJ1-4|12|TRBV6-5
ATQMTGGREKLF
>TRBJ2-7|12|TRBV7-8
ASSQMGQYGEQY
>TRBJ2-4|9|TRBV6-2/TRBV6-3
ASTHGDIQY
>TRBJ1-1|18|TRBV2
ASSGGITGTANRMNTEAF
>TRBJ2-7|11|TRBV12-3/TRBV12-4
ASSLVDSEEQY
>TRBJ2-1|13|TRBV29-1
SVEDSGQAYNEQF
>TRBJ2-5|12|TRBV7-6
ASSSPGFQETQY
>TRBJ2-3|15|TRBV4-2
ASSQEGLAGIVDTQY
>TRBJ2-5|12|TRBV7-2
ASSPNGKKETQY
>TRBJ2-7|15|TRBV11-2
ASSLGTGGAGGNEQY
>.|11|TRBV2
ASTDGRIYEQY
>TRBJ2-3|12|TRBV20-1
SAISGPQTDTQY
>TRBJ2-5|11|TRBV5-1
ASGPGTSETQY
>TRBJ2-3|13|TRBV20-1
SATTRALSTDTQY
>TRBJ2-1|16|TRBV4-1
ASSQDLAGGGSYNEQF
>TRBJ2-7|13|TRBV3-1
ASSQTRTLVDEQY